A selection of T cell receptor beta chains follows, all from one sample in a study of cytomegalovirus exposure and HLA in healthy donors. Libraries were prepared by immunoSEQ multiplex PCR; TCRdb keeps only in-frame clonotypes and omits some of them. In the table there are some 150,000 clones, 75% to 90% of which are singletons. Material: PBMCs. The receptors shown here come from a young woman in good health and CMV-seronegative. CDR3s include the opening cysteine and the closing phenylalanine or tryptophan. The D gene is left open where the match is weak. Some rows mark clone size as missing; the rest say once, few, many or name a class of expanded clone.

clone_size: NA; v_call: TRBV5-1; d_call: TRBD1; j_call: TRBJ1-2; cdr3_aa: CASSLGDRGVSVDYGYTF; cdr3_nt: TGCGCCAGCAGCCTGGGGGACAGGGGGGTCTCCGTAGACTATGGCTACACCTTC
clone_size: NA; v_call: TRBV7-3; d_call: TRBD2; j_call: TRBJ2-3; cdr3_aa: CASSLWLAGGPDTQYF; cdr3_nt: TGTGCCAGCAGCTTATGGCTAGCGGGAGGACCAGATACGCAGTATTTT
clone_size: NA; v_call: TRBV2; d_call: NA; j_call: TRBJ1-6; cdr3_aa: CASAGTRLNSPLHF; cdr3_nt: TGTGCCAGCGCAGGGACACGGCTAAATTCACCCCTCCACTTT
clone_size: NA; v_call: TRBV5-3; d_call: NA; j_call: TRBJ1-2; cdr3_aa: CARSLTRAGYTF; cdr3_nt: TGTGCCAGAAGCTTGACCCGAGCGGGCTACACCTTC
clone_size: NA; v_call: TRBV5-1; d_call: TRBD2; j_call: TRBJ2-7; cdr3_aa: CASSLTGLAGVDEQYF; cdr3_nt: TGCGCCAGCAGCTTGACCGGACTAGCGGGAGTGGACGAGCAGTACTTC
clone_size: once; v_call: TRBV19; d_call: TRBD2; j_call: TRBJ2-3; cdr3_aa: CASSPSGSGTDTQYF; cdr3_nt: TGTGCCAGTAGCCCTAGCGGGAGCGGCACAGATACGCAGTATTTT
clone_size: NA; v_call: TRBV1; d_call: NA; j_call: TRBJ2-3; cdr3_aa: CTSSLGLAGEADTQYF; cdr3_nt: TGCACCAGCAGTTTGGGTCTAGCGGGGGAAGCAGATACGCAGTATTTT
clone_size: few; v_call: TRBV7-6; d_call: NA; j_call: TRBJ1-1; cdr3_aa: CASSLVERTEAFF; cdr3_nt: TGTGCCAGCAGCTTAGTTGAGAGGACTGAAGCTTTCTTT
clone_size: NA; v_call: TRBV18; d_call: TRBD2; j_call: TRBJ2-1; cdr3_aa: CASSPTSGSYNEQFF; cdr3_nt: TGTGCCAGCTCACCCACTAGCGGGAGCTACAATGAGCAGTTCTTC
clone_size: NA; v_call: TRBV7-2; d_call: TRBD1; j_call: TRBJ2-1; cdr3_aa: CASSLRGHVGNEQFF; cdr3_nt: TGTGCCAGCAGCTTAAGGGGGCACGTCGGCAATGAGCAGTTCTTC
clone_size: many; v_call: TRBV5-4; d_call: NA; j_call: TRBJ1-2; cdr3_aa: CASSPGGTAEGYTF; cdr3_nt: TGTGCCAGCAGCCCGGGGGGGACCGCGGAGGGCTACACCTTC
clone_size: NA; v_call: TRBV6-5; d_call: TRBD1; j_call: TRBJ1-5; cdr3_aa: CASSYSGQGGQPQHF; cdr3_nt: TGTGCCAGCAGTTACTCGGGACAGGGTGGTCAGCCCCAGCATTTT
clone_size: NA; v_call: TRBV2; d_call: TRBD1; j_call: TRBJ2-1; cdr3_aa: CASRPGTGAFRISFF; cdr3_nt: TGTGCCAGCAGGCCCGGGACAGGAGCCTTCAGGATTTCGTTCTTC
clone_size: NA; v_call: TRBV9; d_call: TRBD2; j_call: TRBJ2-3; cdr3_aa: CASSVEISSGSFTDTQYF; cdr3_nt: TGTGCCAGCAGCGTCGAAATATCGAGCGGGAGCTTCACAGATACGCAGTATTTT
clone_size: NA; v_call: TRBV19; d_call: TRBD2; j_call: TRBJ2-3; cdr3_aa: CASSIGASGREVNSTDTQYF; cdr3_nt: TGTGCCAGTAGTATTGGGGCTAGCGGGAGGGAGGTGAATAGCACAGATACGCAGTATTTT
clone_size: NA; v_call: TRBV11-1; d_call: NA; j_call: TRBJ2-7; cdr3_aa: CASSLAGGIYEQYF; cdr3_nt: TGTGCCAGCAGCTTAGCGGGAGGTATCTACGAGCAGTACTTC
clone_size: NA; v_call: TRBV27; d_call: NA; j_call: TRBJ1-1; cdr3_aa: CAVGAGARRTEAFF; cdr3_nt: TGTGCTGTCGGGGCAGGGGCTCGGAGGACTGAAGCTTTCTTT
clone_size: NA; v_call: TRBV2; d_call: TRBD1; j_call: TRBJ1-3; cdr3_aa: CASSEDRGYGNTIYF; cdr3_nt: TGTGCCAGCAGTGAAGACAGGGGATACGGAAACACCATATATTTT
clone_size: NA; v_call: TRBV6-5; d_call: TRBD1; j_call: TRBJ1-4; cdr3_aa: CAGQGPNEKLFF; cdr3_nt: TGTGCCGGACAGGGGCCTAATGAAAAACTGTTTTTT
clone_size: NA; v_call: TRBV5-4; d_call: NA; j_call: TRBJ1-5; cdr3_aa: CASSYQVHSNQPQHF; cdr3_nt: TGTGCCAGCAGCTACCAGGTTCATAGCAATCAGCCCCAGCATTTT
clone_size: NA; v_call: TRBV30; d_call: NA; j_call: TRBJ2-2; cdr3_aa: CAWSTSDRRTGELFF; cdr3_nt: TGTGCCTGGTCTACCTCAGACAGGCGAACCGGGGAGCTGTTTTTT
clone_size: NA; v_call: TRBV6-5; d_call: NA; j_call: TRBJ1-2; cdr3_aa: CASGQTIDGYTF; cdr3_nt: TGTGCCAGTGGACAGACCATCGATGGCTACACCTTC
clone_size: NA; v_call: TRBV2; d_call: TRBD1; j_call: TRBJ2-1; cdr3_aa: CASRDRGLTSEKQFF; cdr3_nt: TGTGCCAGCAGGGACAGGGGGCTGACTTCGGAAAAGCAGTTCTTC
clone_size: NA; v_call: TRBV7-3; d_call: TRBD2; j_call: TRBJ2-1; cdr3_aa: CASSRTSGSHNEQFF; cdr3_nt: TGTGCCAGCAGCCGTACTAGCGGGAGCCACAATGAGCAGTTCTTC
clone_size: NA; v_call: TRBV27; d_call: TRBD2; j_call: TRBJ2-7; cdr3_aa: CASSLTASGGYEQYF; cdr3_nt: TGTGCCAGCAGTTTAACGGCTAGCGGGGGCTACGAGCAGTACTTC
clone_size: NA; v_call: TRBV6-5; d_call: TRBD2; j_call: TRBJ2-1; cdr3_aa: CASSVGLAGGNEQFF; cdr3_nt: TGTGCCAGCAGTGTCGGACTAGCGGGAGGCAATGAGCAGTTCTTC
clone_size: NA; v_call: TRBV29-1; d_call: NA; j_call: TRBJ1-2; cdr3_aa: CSVGQGQDGYTF; cdr3_nt: TGCAGCGTTGGGCAGGGGCAGGATGGCTACACCTTC
clone_size: NA; v_call: TRBV5-1; d_call: TRBD2; j_call: TRBJ2-3; cdr3_aa: CASSTGLADTDTQYF; cdr3_nt: TGCGCCAGCAGCACGGGACTAGCGGACACAGATACGCAGTATTTT
clone_size: NA; v_call: TRBV6-1; d_call: TRBD1; j_call: TRBJ2-1; cdr3_aa: CASSPLQGAYEQFF; cdr3_nt: TGTGCCAGCAGTCCACTACAGGGGGCCTATGAGCAGTTCTTC
clone_size: few; v_call: TRBV5-8; d_call: NA; j_call: TRBJ1-4; cdr3_aa: CASSLNQYNEKLFF; cdr3_nt: TGTGCCAGCAGCTTGAATCAGTATAATGAAAAACTGTTTTTT
clone_size: NA; v_call: TRBV27; d_call: TRBD2; j_call: TRBJ2-1; cdr3_aa: CASSYQGLAVYNEQFF; cdr3_nt: TGTGCCAGCAGTTACCAGGGACTAGCGGTCTACAATGAGCAGTTCTTC
clone_size: NA; v_call: TRBV5-1; d_call: NA; j_call: TRBJ2-3; cdr3_aa: CASSLEGRVSDTQYF; cdr3_nt: TGCGCCAGCAGCTTGGAAGGCAGGGTTTCAGATACGCAGTATTTT
clone_size: NA; v_call: TRBV19; d_call: NA; j_call: TRBJ2-7; cdr3_aa: CASSAGLSGSYEQYF; cdr3_nt: TGTGCCAGTAGTGCGGGACTTTCTGGTTCCTACGAGCAGTACTTC
clone_size: NA; v_call: TRBV7-2; d_call: NA; j_call: TRBJ1-5; cdr3_aa: CASSLERAGNQPQHF; cdr3_nt: TGTGCCAGCAGCTTAGAGAGGGCAGGCAATCAGCCCCAGCATTTT
clone_size: NA; v_call: TRBV6-1; d_call: NA; j_call: TRBJ2-1; cdr3_aa: CASGRGNRPYNEQFF; cdr3_nt: TGTGCCAGCGGGCGAGGGAATAGGCCCTACAATGAGCAGTTCTTC
clone_size: NA; v_call: TRBV27; d_call: NA; j_call: TRBJ2-4; cdr3_aa: CASSLGYGQVVYF; cdr3_nt: TGTGCCAGCAGTTTGGGCTATGGGCAGGTCGTGTACTTC
clone_size: NA; v_call: TRBV28; d_call: TRBD1; j_call: TRBJ2-2; cdr3_aa: CASSEGQRLTGELFF; cdr3_nt: TGTGCCAGCAGTGAGGGACAGAGATTAACCGGGGAGCTGTTTTTT
clone_size: NA; v_call: TRBV12-5; d_call: TRBD1; j_call: TRBJ1-2; cdr3_aa: CASGFPTGDGYTF; cdr3_nt: TGTGCTAGTGGTTTCCCCACAGGGGACGGCTACACCTTC
clone_size: NA; v_call: TRBV7-6; d_call: TRBD2; j_call: TRBJ2-1; cdr3_aa: CASSELAGGAQSNEQFF; cdr3_nt: TGTGCCAGCAGCGAGCTAGCGGGGGGGGCCCAATCCAATGAGCAGTTCTTC
clone_size: NA; v_call: TRBV18; d_call: NA; j_call: TRBJ2-3; cdr3_aa: CASSPSGGPPRTDTQYF; cdr3_nt: TGTGCCAGCTCACCCTCCGGGGGACCCCCGCGCACAGATACGCAGTATTTT
clone_size: NA; v_call: TRBV19; d_call: TRBD2; j_call: TRBJ2-2; cdr3_aa: CASRIVPGLAGGPTGELFF; cdr3_nt: TGTGCCAGTAGAATAGTGCCGGGACTAGCGGGCGGGCCCACCGGGGAGCTGTTTTTT
clone_size: NA; v_call: TRBV9; d_call: TRBD1; j_call: TRBJ2-2; cdr3_aa: CASSGKGDSWSGGELFF; cdr3_nt: TGTGCCAGCAGCGGAAAAGGGGACAGCTGGAGTGGCGGGGAGCTGTTTTTT
clone_size: NA; v_call: TRBV6-4; d_call: NA; j_call: TRBJ1-5; cdr3_aa: CASSKESNQPQHF; cdr3_nt: TGTGCCAGCAGTAAGGAGAGCAATCAGCCCCAGCATTTT
clone_size: NA; v_call: TRBV7-2; d_call: NA; j_call: TRBJ2-7; cdr3_aa: CASSLFRYEQYF; cdr3_nt: TGTGCCAGCAGCTTATTCCGTTACGAGCAGTACTTC
clone_size: once; v_call: TRBV7-9; d_call: TRBD1; j_call: TRBJ1-1; cdr3_aa: CASSFGQGTEAFF; cdr3_nt: TGTGCCAGCAGCTTCGGACAGGGCACTGAAGCTTTCTTT
clone_size: NA; v_call: TRBV27; d_call: TRBD1; j_call: TRBJ1-6; cdr3_aa: CASSWDRGYSPLHF; cdr3_nt: TGTGCCAGCAGCTGGGACAGGGGCTACTCACCCCTCCACTTT
clone_size: few; v_call: TRBV2; d_call: NA; j_call: TRBJ1-4; cdr3_aa: CASSDLQGREKLFF; cdr3_nt: TGTGCCAGCAGTGATCTGCAGGGCAGGGAAAAACTGTTTTTT
clone_size: NA; v_call: TRBV27; d_call: NA; j_call: TRBJ2-7; cdr3_aa: CASSLSRRGLLSSEQYF; cdr3_nt: TGTGCCAGCAGTTTGTCGAGAAGGGGACTCCTAAGTAGCGAGCAGTACTTC
clone_size: many; v_call: TRBV19; d_call: NA; j_call: TRBJ1-1; cdr3_aa: CASRTNGLLNTEAFF; cdr3_nt: TGTGCCAGTAGAACCAACGGACTCTTGAACACTGAAGCTTTCTTT
clone_size: NA; v_call: TRBV7-2; d_call: TRBD1; j_call: TRBJ2-2; cdr3_aa: CASSFGQGGELFF; cdr3_nt: TGTGCCAGCAGCTTCGGACAGGGCGGGGAGCTGTTTTTT
clone_size: few; v_call: TRBV27; d_call: NA; j_call: TRBJ1-5; cdr3_aa: CASSSYSSNQPQHF; cdr3_nt: TGTGCCAGCAGTTCGTACAGCTCCAATCAGCCCCAGCATTTT
clone_size: NA; v_call: TRBV5-4; d_call: TRBD2; j_call: TRBJ2-3; cdr3_aa: CASSSGLAGGQGDTQYF; cdr3_nt: TGTGCCAGCAGCTCGGGACTAGCGGGGGGGCAGGGAGATACGCAGTATTTT
clone_size: NA; v_call: TRBV2; d_call: NA; j_call: TRBJ1-1; cdr3_aa: CASSVELVRTEAFF; cdr3_nt: TGTGCCAGCAGTGTAGAGCTGGTGAGGACTGAAGCTTTCTTT
clone_size: NA; v_call: TRBV6-4; d_call: NA; j_call: TRBJ1-1; cdr3_aa: CASSDSAGSIHEAFF; cdr3_nt: TGTGCCAGCAGTGACTCGGCAGGTTCTATTCACGAAGCTTTCTTT